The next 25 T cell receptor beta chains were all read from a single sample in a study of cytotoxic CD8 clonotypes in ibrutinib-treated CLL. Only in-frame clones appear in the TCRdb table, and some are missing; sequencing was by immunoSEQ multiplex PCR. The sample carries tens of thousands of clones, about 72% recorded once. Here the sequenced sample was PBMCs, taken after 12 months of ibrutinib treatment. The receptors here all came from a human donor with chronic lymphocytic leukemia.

As DNA, the CDR3 is TGCGCCAGCAGCCAAGTAGCGGGGGGATTACATCTCGGGGAGCTGTTTTTT. Its protein product is CASSQVAGGLHLGELFF. The chain carries TRBV4-1 and TRBJ2-2, with TRBD2 matching 10 bases. The length of the CDR3 is 17 residues. The germline V gene has CDR1 MGHRA and CDR2 YSYEKL. V was pared by 1 base and J by 7 bases, with 9 bases of the junction left unmatched.

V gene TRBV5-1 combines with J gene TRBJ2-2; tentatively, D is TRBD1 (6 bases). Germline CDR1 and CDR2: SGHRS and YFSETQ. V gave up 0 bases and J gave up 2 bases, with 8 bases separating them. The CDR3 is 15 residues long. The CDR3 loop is CASSLAGTNTGELFF. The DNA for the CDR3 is TGCGCCAGCAGCTTGGCCGGGACAAACACCGGGGAGCTGTTTTTT.

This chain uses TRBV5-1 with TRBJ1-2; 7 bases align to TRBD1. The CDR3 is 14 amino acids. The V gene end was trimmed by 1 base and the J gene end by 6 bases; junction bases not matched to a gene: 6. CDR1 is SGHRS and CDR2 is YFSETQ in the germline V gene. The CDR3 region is CASSLRQGYDGYTF. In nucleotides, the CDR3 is TGCGCCAGCAGCTTGAGACAGGGATACGATGGCTACACCTTC.

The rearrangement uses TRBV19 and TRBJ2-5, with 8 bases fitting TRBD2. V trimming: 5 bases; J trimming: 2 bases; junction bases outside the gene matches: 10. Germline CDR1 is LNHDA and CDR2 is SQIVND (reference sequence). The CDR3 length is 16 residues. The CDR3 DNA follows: TGTGCCAGTAGTTGGAGCGGGAGTTCCAATCAAGAGACCCAGTACTTC. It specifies CASSWSGSSNQETQYF.

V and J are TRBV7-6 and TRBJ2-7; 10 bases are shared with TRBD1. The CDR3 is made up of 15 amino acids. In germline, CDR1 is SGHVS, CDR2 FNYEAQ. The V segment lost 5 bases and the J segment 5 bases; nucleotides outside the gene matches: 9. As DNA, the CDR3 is TGTGCCAGCAGCCCGCGCCCGGGACAGGGGCACGAGCAGTACTTC. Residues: CASSPRPGQGHEQYF.

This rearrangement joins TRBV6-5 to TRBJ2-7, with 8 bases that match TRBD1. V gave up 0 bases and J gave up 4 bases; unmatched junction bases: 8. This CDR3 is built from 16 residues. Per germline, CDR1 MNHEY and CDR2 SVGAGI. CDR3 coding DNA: TGTGCCAGCAGTTACTCTTTTTCAGGGGGCATTTACGAGCAGTACTTC. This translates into CASSYSFSGGIYEQYF.

CDR3 in DNA: TGCGCCAGCAGCCAACAGGGGGGTTACACCGGGGAGCTGTTTTTT. It codes for CASSQQGGYTGELFF. V and J are TRBV5-1 and TRBJ2-2; 8 nucleotides match TRBD1. V dropped 4 bases and J dropped 3; count of bases not matched to a gene: 5. The germline gives CDR1 SGHRS, CDR2 YFSETQ. The CDR3 loop spans 15 amino acids.

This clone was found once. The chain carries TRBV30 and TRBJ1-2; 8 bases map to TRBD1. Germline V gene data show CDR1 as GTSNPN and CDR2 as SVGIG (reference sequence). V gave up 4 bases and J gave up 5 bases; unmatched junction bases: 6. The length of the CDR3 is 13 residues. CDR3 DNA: TGTGCCTGGACTTCGACAGGGGAGTATGGCTACACCTTC. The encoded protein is CAWTSTGEYGYTF.

The CDR3 sequence: CATRPQRGSYNEQFF. The CDR3 region has the DNA TGTGCCACCAGGCCCCAGCGGGGTTCCTACAATGAGCAGTTCTTC. This chain links TRBV7-2 with TRBJ2-1; 7 bases are shared with TRBD2. The J segment lost 1 base and the V segment lost 10 bases, leaving 10 bases of the junction unmatched. CDR3 length: 15 residues. Germline V CDR1 and CDR2: SGHTA, FQGNSA.

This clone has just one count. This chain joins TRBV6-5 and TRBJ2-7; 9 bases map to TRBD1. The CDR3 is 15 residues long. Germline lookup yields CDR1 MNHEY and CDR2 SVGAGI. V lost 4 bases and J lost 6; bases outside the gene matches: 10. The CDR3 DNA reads TGTGCCAGCAGTTGGTCGGACAGGGGATTTTCCGAGCAGTACTTC. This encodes CASSWSDRGFSEQYF.

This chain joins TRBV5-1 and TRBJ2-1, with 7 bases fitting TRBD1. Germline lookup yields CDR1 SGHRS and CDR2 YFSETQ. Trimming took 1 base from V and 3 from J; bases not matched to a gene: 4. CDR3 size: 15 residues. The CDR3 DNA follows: TGCGCCAGCAGCTTGTCGGGACAGATCTACAATGAGCAGTTCTTC. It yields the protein CASSLSGQIYNEQFF.

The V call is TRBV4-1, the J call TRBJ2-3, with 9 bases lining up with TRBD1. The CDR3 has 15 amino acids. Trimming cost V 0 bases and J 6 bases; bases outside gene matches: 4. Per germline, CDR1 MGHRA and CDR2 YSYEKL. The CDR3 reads CASSQEGQGLDTQYF. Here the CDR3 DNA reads TGCGCCAGCAGCCAAGAGGGACAGGGTTTGGATACGCAGTATTTT.

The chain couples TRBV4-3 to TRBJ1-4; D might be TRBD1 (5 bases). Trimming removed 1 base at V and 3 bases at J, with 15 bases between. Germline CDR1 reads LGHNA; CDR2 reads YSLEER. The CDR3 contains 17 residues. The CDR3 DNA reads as TGCGCCAGCAGCCAAGCTGTGCACGGGACGTCTAATGAAAAACTGTTTTTT. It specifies CASSQAVHGTSNEKLFF.

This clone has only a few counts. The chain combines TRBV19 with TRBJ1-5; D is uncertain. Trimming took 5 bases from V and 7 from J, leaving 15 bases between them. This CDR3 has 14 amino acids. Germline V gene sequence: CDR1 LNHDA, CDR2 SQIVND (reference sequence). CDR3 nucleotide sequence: TGTGCCAGTAGTTCAGACTACGTGGGACAGCCCCAGCATTTT. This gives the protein CASSSDYVGQPQHF.

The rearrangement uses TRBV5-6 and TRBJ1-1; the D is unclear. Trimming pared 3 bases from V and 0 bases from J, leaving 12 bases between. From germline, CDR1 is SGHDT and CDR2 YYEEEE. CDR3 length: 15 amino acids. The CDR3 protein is CASSSRDLMNTEAFF. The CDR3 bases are TGTGCCAGCAGCTCTAGGGATTTGATGAACACTGAAGCTTTCTTT.

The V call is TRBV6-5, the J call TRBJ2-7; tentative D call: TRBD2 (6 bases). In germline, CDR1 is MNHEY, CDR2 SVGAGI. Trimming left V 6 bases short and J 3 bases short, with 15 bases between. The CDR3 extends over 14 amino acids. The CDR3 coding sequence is TGTGCCAGCAGCCCTTACCCGGAGGGCTACGAGCAGTACTTC. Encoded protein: CASSPYPEGYEQYF.

CDR3 coding DNA: TGTGCCAGCAGCTTAGGGGGACAACAGGGCGAGCAGTACTTC. Translating gives CASSLGGQQGEQYF. The chain employs TRBV7-9 and TRBJ2-7, with D maybe TRBD1 (6 bases). The CDR3 is made up of 14 amino acids. The V end was cut by 1 base, the J end by 6 bases, with 13 bases between. Germline V gene data show CDR1 as SEHNR and CDR2 as FQNEAQ (reference sequence).

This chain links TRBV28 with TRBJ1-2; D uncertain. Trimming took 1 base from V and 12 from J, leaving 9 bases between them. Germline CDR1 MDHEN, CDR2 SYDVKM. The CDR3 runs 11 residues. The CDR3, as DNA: TGTGCCAGCAGTTTATCACCCCCTCACACCTTC. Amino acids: CASSLSPPHTF.

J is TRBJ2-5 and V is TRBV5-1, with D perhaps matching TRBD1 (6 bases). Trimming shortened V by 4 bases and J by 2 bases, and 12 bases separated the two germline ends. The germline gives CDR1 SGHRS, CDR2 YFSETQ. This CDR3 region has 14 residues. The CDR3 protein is CASSLQGFQETQYF. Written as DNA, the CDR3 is TGCGCCAGCAGCCTACAGGGTTTTCAAGAGACCCAGTACTTC.

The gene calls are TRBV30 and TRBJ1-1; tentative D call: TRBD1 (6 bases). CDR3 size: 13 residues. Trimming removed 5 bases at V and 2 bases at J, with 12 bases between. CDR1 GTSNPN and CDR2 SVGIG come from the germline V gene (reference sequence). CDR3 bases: TGTGCCTGGGTAACAGGGTATAACACTGAAGCTTTCTTT. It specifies CAWVTGYNTEAFF. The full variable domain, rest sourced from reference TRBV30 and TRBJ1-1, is SQTIHQWPATLVQPVGSPLSLECTVEGTSNPNLYWYRQAAGRGLQLLFYSVGIGQISSEVPQNLSASRPQDRQFILSSKKLLLSDSGFYLCAWVTGYNTEAFFGQGTRLTVV.

CDR3 coding DNA: TGTGCCAGCAGCCCCCAGGGGTCGCGGCCCCAGCATTTT. Translation: CASSPQGSRPQHF. J is TRBJ1-5 and V is TRBV7-2; a weak D match, TRBD1 (6 bases). The CDR3 has 13 amino acids. V lost 5 bases and J 9 bases, leaving 14 bases between the germline ends. Germline assignment: CDR1 SGHTA and CDR2 FQGNSA.

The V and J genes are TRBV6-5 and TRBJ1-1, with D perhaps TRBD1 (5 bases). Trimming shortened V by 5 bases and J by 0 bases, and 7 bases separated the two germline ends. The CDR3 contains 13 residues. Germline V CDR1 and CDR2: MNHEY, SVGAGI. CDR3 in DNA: TGTGCCAGCAGTCTGGGGGTGAACACTGAAGCTTTCTTT. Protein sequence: CASSLGVNTEAFF.

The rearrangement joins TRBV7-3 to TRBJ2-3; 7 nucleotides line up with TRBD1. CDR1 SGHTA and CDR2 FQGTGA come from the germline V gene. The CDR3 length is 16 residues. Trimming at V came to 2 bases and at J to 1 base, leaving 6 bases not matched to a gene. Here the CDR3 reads CASSLLGGTGTDTQYF. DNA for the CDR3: TGTGCCAGCAGCTTATTAGGGGGCACGGGCACAGATACGCAGTATTTT.

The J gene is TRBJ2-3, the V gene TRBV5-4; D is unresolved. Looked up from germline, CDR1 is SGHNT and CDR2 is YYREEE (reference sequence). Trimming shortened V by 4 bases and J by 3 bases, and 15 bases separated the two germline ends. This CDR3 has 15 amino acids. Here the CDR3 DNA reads TGTGCCAGCAGCCGCGGACGTCCTCGGACAGATACGCAGTATTTT. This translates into CASSRGRPRTDTQYF.

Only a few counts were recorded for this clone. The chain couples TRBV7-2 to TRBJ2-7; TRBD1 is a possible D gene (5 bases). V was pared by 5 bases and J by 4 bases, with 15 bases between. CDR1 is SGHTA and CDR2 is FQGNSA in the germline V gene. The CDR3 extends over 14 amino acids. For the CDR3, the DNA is TGTGCCAGCAGCGTCGGTTGGGGCGCTTACGAGCAGTACTTC. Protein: CASSVGWGAYEQYF.